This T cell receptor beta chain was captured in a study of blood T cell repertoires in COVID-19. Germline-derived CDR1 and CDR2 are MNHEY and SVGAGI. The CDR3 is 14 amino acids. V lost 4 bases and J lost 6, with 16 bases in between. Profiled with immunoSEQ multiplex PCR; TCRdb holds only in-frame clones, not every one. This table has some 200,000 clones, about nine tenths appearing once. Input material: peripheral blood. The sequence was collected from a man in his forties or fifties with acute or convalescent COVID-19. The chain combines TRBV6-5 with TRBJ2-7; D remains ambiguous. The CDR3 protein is CASSLSDSIAEQYF. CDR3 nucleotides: TGTGCCAGCAGTTTAAGCGATTCGATTGCCGAGCAGTACTTC.